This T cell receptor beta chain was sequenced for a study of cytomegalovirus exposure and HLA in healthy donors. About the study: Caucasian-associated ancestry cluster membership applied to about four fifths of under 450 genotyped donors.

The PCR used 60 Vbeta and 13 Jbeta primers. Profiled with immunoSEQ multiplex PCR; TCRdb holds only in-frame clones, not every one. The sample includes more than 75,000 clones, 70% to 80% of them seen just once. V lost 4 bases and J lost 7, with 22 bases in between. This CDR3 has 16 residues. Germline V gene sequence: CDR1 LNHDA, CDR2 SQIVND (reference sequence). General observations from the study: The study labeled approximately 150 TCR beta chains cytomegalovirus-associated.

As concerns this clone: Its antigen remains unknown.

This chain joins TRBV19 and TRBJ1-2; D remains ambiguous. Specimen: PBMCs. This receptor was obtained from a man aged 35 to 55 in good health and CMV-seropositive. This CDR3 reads CASSNPAGDSEVGYTF. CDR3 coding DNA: TGTGCCAGTAGTAACCCCGCCGGGGATTCAGAGGTTGGCTACACCTTC.